This is a list of T cell receptor beta chains from one sample in a study of Ad26.COV2.S vaccination and SARS-CoV-2 variants. Libraries were prepared by immunoSEQ multiplex PCR; TCRdb keeps only in-frame clonotypes and omits some of them. The sample contains 350,000 to 600,000 clones, roughly nine tenths of which appear only once. Here the sequenced sample was peripheral blood, taken in a trial of Ad26.COV2.S vaccine versus placebo. All receptors derive from a person between 18 and 65 years old who received the Ad26.COV2.S COVID-19 vaccine or a placebo. CDR3s leave out the opening cysteine and the closing phenylalanine or tryptophan. The order of the fields is V gene, D gene, CDR3 protein. A D gene is named only where the DNA matches it firmly.

V gene: TRBV5-1
D gene: NA
CDR3 protein: ASSLEGPQETQY

V gene: TRBV10-3
D gene: NA
CDR3 protein: AISGGGPDRNHRNLDTDTQY

V gene: TRBV19
D gene: NA
CDR3 protein: ASSISRNTEAF

V gene: TRBV7-2
D gene: TRBD2
CDR3 protein: ASSLVPGRDTQY

V gene: TRBV2
D gene: NA
CDR3 protein: ASSELVAEETQY

V gene: TRBV6-5
D gene: NA
CDR3 protein: ASSYAYSNQPQH

V gene: TRBV7-2
D gene: NA
CDR3 protein: ASSLVWGVTEAF

V gene: TRBV18
D gene: NA
CDR3 protein: ASSPRLVWEQY

V gene: TRBV11-2
D gene: NA
CDR3 protein: ASSANGQVPYEQY

V gene: TRBV28
D gene: TRBD1
CDR3 protein: ASSLWSLGQAEAF

V gene: TRBV7-3
D gene: NA
CDR3 protein: ASSPGPANTGELF

V gene: TRBV5-8
D gene: TRBD1
CDR3 protein: ASSLMDRTFVSYEQY

V gene: TRBV10-3
D gene: NA
CDR3 protein: AITEQGGTEAF

V gene: TRBV19
D gene: NA
CDR3 protein: ASGRTEAF

V gene: TRBV19
D gene: NA
CDR3 protein: ASSTAVYGYT

V gene: TRBV7-3
D gene: TRBD1
CDR3 protein: ASSQTGAQETQY

V gene: TRBV30
D gene: TRBD2
CDR3 protein: AWTPLADYNEQF

V gene: TRBV30
D gene: NA
CDR3 protein: AWSVETIYEQY

V gene: TRBV7-2
D gene: TRBD1
CDR3 protein: ASSLGTVNTEAF

V gene: TRBV7-9
D gene: TRBD1
CDR3 protein: ASSLRQGGYEQY

V gene: TRBV7-2
D gene: TRBD2
CDR3 protein: ASSLVVGLAGGPSYEQY

V gene: TRBV3-1/TRBV3-2
D gene: TRBD2
CDR3 protein: ASSHLQAGVPYNEQF

V gene: TRBV5-4
D gene: NA
CDR3 protein: ASSPRGSTTGELF

V gene: TRBV6-6
D gene: NA
CDR3 protein: ASSPDRVNEKLF

V gene: TRBV7-9
D gene: TRBD1
CDR3 protein: ASSPGNRGYEQY